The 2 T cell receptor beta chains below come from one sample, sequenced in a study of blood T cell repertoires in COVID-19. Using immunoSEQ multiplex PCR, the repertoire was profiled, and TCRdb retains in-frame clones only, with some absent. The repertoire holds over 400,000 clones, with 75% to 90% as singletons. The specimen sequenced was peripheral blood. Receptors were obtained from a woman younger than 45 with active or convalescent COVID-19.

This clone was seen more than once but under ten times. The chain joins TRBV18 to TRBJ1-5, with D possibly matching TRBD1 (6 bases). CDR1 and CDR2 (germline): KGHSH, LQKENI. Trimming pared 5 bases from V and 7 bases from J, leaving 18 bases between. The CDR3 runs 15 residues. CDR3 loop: CASSALRDTYQPQHF. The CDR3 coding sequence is TGTGCCAGCTCAGCCCTCCGGGACACTTACCAGCCCCAGCATTTT.

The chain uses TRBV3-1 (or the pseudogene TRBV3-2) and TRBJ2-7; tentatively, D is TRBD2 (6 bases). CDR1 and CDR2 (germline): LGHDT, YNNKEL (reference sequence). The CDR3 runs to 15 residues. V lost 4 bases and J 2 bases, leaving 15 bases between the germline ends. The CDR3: CASSRTGTGTYEQYF. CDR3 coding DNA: TGTGCCAGCAGCCGGACCGGGACTGGTACCTACGAGCAGTACTTC.